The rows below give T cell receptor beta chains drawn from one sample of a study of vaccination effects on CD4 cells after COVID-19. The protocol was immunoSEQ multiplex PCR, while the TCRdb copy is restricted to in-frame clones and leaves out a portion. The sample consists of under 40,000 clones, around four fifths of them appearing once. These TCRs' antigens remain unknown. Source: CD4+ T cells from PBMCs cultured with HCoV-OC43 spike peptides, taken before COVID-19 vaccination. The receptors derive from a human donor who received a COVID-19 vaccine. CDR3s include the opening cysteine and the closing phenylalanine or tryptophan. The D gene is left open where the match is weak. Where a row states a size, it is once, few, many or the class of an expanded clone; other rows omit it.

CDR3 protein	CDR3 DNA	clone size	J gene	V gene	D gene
CASSLGEGQPQHF	TGTGCCAGCAGCTTAGGGGAAGGCCAGCCCCAGCATTTT	few	TRBJ1-5	TRBV2	-
CASSENRATNEKLFF	TGTGCCAGCAGTGAAAACCGGGCCACTAATGAAAAACTGTTTTTT	-	TRBJ1-4	TRBV6-1	-
CASSSAGSYNEQFF	TGCGCCAGCAGCTCAGCGGGGTCTTACAATGAGCAGTTCTTC	-	TRBJ2-1	TRBV5-1	TRBD2
CATSRAGGIEGYTF	TGTGCCACCAGTCGGGCAGGGGGCATAGAGGGCTACACCTTC	-	TRBJ1-2	TRBV24-1	TRBD1
CASRGGLNTEAFF	TGTGCCAGTAGGGGGGGCCTGAACACTGAAGCTTTCTTT	-	TRBJ1-1	TRBV19	-
CASSYSIRAGGTEAFF	TGTGCCAGCAGTTACTCTATAAGGGCCGGGGGCACTGAAGCTTTCTTT	-	TRBJ1-1	TRBV6-5	-
CASSLVHSREGEQFF	TGCGCCAGCAGCTTGGTCCACTCTAGGGAGGGTGAGCAGTTCTTC	-	TRBJ2-1	TRBV5-1	TRBD2
CASSSGLRSSGANVLTF	TGTGCCAGCAGCTCCGGGCTACGATCCTCTGGGGCCAACGTCCTGACTTTC	many	TRBJ2-6	TRBV5-6	-
CASSGGRYYGYTF	TGTGCCAGCAGTGGGGGGCGATACTATGGCTACACCTTC	-	TRBJ1-2	TRBV27	-
CASNGGGRWGFSDGNTIYF	TGTGCCAGCAACGGGGGGGGACGGTGGGGATTCAGCGACGGAAACACCATATATTTT	-	TRBJ1-3	TRBV19	-
CASSPWTGSGEQYF	TGTGCCAGCAGCCCCTGGACAGGGAGTGGCGAGCAGTACTTC	-	TRBJ2-7	TRBV14	TRBD1
CASSRPGRNTEAFF	TGTGCCAGCAGTCGCCCGGGGAGGAACACTGAAGCTTTCTTT	-	TRBJ1-1	TRBV6-6	-
CASRRLAGAPADTQYF	TGTGCCAGCAGACGACTAGCGGGGGCCCCTGCAGATACGCAGTATTTT	-	TRBJ2-3	TRBV27	TRBD2